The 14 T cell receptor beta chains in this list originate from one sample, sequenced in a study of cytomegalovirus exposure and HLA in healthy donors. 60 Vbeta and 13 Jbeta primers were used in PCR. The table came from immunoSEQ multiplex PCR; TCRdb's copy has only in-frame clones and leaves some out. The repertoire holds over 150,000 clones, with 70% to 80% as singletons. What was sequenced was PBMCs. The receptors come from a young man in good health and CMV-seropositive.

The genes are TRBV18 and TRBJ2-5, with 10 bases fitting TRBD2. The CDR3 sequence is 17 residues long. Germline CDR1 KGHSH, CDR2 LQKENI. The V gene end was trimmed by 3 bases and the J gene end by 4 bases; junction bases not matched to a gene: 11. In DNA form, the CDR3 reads TGTGCCAGCTCACCGCTTCCGGGACTAGCGTTTGGAGAGACCCAGTACTTC. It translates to CASSPLPGLAFGETQYF.

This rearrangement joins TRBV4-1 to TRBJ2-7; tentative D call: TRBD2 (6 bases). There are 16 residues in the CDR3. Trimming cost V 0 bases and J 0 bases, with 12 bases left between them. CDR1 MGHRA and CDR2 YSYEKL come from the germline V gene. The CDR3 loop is CASSQETGTGSYEQYF. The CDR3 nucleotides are TGCGCCAGCAGCCAAGAAACCGGGACTGGCTCCTACGAGCAGTACTTC.

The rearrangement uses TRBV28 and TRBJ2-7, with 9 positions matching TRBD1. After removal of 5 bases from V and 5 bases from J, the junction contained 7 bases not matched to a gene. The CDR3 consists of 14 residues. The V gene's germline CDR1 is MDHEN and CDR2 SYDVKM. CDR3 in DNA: TGTGCCAGCAGTCAACGACAGGGGGGGGACGAGCAGTACTTC. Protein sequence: CASSQRQGGDEQYF. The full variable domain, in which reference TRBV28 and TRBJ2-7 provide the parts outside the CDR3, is DVKVTQSSRYLVKRTGEKVFLECVQDMDHENMFWYRQDPGLGLRLIYFSYDVKMKEKGDIPEGYSVSREKKERFSLILESASTNQTSMYLCASSQRQGGDEQYFGPGTRLTVT.

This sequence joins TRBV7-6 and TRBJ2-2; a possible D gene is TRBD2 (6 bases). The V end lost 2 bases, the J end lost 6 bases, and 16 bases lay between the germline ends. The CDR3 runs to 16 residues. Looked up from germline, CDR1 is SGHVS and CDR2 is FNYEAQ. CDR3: CASSLLSGARSGELFF. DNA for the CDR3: TGTGCCAGCAGCTTACTATCGGGAGCGAGGTCCGGGGAGCTGTTTTTT.

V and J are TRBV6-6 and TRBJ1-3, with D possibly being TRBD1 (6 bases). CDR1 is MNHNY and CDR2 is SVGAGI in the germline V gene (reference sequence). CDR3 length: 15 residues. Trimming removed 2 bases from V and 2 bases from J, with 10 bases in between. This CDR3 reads CASSYPTGTGNTIYF. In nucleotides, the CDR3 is TGTGCCAGCAGTTACCCCACAGGGACTGGAAACACCATATATTTT.

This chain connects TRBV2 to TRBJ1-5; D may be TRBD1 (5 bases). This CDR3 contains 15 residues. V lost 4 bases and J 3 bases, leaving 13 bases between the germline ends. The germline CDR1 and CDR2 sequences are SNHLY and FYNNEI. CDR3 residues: CASSVEGSHNQPQHF. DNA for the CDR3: TGTGCCAGCAGTGTGGAGGGGTCCCACAATCAGCCCCAGCATTTT.

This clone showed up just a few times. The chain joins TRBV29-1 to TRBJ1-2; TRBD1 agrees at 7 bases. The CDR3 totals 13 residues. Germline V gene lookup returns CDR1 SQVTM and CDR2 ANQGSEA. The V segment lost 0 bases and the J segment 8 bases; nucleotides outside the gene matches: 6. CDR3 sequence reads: CSVEDEAGGGYTF. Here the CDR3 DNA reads TGCAGCGTTGAAGATGAGGCAGGGGGAGGCTACACCTTC. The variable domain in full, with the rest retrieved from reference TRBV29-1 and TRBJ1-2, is SAVISQKPSRDICQRGTSLTIQCQVDSQVTMMFWYRQQPGQSLTLIATANQGSEATYESGFVIDKFPISRPNLTFSTLTVSNMSPEDSSIYLCSVEDEAGGGYTFGSGTRLTVV.

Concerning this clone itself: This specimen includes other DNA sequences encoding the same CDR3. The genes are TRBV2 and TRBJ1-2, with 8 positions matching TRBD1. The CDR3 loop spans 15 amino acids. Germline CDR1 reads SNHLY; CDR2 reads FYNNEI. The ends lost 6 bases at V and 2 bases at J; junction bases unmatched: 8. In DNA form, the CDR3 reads TGTGCCAGCAGCCCTGACAGGGGTCAAAACTATGGCTACACCTTC. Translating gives CASSPDRGQNYGYTF. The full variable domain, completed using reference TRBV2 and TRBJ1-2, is EPEVTQTPSHQVTQMGQEVILRCVPISNHLYFYWYRQILGQKVEFLVSFYNNEISEKSEIFDDQFSVERPDGSNFTLKIRSTKLEDSAMYFCASSPDRGQNYGYTFGSGTRLTVV.

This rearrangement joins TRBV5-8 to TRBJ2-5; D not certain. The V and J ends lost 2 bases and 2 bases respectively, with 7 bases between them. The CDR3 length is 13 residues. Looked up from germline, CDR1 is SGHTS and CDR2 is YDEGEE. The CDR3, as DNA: TGTGCCAGCAGCTTTACCCGGCAAGAGACCCAGTACTTC. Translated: CASSFTRQETQYF.

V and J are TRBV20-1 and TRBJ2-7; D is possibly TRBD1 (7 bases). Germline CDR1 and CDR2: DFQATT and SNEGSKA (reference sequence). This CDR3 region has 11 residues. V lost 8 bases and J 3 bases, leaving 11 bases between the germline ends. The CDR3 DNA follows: TGCAGTCAGGGGGGCAACTACGAGCAGTACTTC. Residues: CSQGGNYEQYF.

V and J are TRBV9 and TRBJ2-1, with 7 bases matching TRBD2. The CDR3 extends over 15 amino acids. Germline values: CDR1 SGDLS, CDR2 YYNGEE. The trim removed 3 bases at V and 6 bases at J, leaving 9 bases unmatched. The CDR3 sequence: CASSGAGRLSNEQFF. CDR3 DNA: TGTGCCAGCAGCGGAGCGGGAAGGTTGAGCAATGAGCAGTTCTTC.

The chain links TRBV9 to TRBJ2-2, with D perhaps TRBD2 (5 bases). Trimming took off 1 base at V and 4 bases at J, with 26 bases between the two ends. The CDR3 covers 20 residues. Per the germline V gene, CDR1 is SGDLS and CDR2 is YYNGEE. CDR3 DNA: TGTGCCAGCAGCGTAAACGCAATCTCGGGCGGGTCATCCGGCACCGGGGAGCTGTTTTTT. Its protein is CASSVNAISGGSSGTGELFF.

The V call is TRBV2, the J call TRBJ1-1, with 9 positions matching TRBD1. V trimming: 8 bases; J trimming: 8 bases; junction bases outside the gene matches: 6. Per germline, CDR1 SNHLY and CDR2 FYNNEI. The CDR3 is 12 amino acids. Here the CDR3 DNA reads TGTGCCAGCGGTGGGGACAGGGAGGAAGCTTTCTTT. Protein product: CASGGDREEAFF.

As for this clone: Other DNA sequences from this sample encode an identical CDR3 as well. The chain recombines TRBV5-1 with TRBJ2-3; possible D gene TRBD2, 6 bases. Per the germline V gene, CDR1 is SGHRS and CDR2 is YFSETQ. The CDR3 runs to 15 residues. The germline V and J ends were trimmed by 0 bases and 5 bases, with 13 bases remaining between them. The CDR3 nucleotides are TGCGCCAGCAGCTTGGCGGGTAGCGGAGGAGATACGCAGTATTTT. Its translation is CASSLAGSGGDTQYF.